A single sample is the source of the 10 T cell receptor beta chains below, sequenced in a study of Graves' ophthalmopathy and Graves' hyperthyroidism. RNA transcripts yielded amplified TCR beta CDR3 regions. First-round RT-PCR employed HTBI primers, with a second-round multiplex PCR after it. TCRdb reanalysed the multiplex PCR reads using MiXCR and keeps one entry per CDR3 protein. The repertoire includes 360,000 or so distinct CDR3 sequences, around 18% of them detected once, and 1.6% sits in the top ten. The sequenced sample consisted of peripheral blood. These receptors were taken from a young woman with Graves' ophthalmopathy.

CDR3 protein: CASRQAGGTYEQYF. The CDR3 region has the DNA TGTGCCAGCAGACAAGCGGGAGGAACCTACGAGCAGTACTTC. V gene TRBV24-1 combines with J gene TRBJ2-7; 9 bases are shared with TRBD2. The CDR3 spans 14 residues. The ends lost 11 bases at V and 2 bases at J; junction bases unmatched: 9. The germline V gene encodes CDR1 KGHDR and CDR2 SFDVKD.

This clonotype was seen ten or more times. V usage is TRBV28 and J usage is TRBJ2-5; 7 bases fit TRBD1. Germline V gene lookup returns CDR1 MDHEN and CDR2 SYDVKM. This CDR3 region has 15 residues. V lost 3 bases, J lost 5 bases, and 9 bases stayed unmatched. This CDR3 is CASSFRTGVLETQYF. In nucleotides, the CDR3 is TGTGCCAGCAGTTTTCGTACAGGGGTTCTGGAGACCCAGTACTTC. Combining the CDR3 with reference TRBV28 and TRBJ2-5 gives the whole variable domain DVKVTQSSRYLVKRTGEKVFLECVQDMDHENMFWYRQDPGLGLRLIYFSYDVKMKEKGDIPEGYSVSREKKERFSLILESASTNQTSMYLCASSFRTGVLETQYFGPGTRLLVL.

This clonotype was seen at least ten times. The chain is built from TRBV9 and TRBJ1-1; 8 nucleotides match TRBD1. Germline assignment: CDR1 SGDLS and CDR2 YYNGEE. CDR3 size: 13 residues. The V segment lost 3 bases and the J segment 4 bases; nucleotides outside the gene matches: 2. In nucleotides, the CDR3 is TGTGCCAGCAGCGAGCAGGGGGCCACTGAAGCTTTCTTT. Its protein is CASSEQGATEAFF.

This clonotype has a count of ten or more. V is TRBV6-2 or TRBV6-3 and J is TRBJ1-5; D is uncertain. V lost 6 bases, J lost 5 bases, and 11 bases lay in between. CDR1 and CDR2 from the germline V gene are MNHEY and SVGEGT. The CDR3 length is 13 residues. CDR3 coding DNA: TGTGCCAGCAGCCTTGCCCGGTATCAGCCCCAGCATTTT. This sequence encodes CASSLARYQPQHF.

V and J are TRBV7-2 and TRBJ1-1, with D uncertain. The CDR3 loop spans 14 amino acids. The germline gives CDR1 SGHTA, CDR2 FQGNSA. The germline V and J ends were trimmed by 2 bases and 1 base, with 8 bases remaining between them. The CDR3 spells CASSLSRQNTEAFF. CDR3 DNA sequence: TGTGCCAGCAGCTTATCGCGACAGAACACTGAAGCTTTCTTT. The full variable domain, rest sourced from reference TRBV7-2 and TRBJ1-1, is GAGVSQSPSNKVTEKGKDVELRCDPISGHTALYWYRQSLGQGLEFLIYFQGNSAPDKSGLPSDRFSAERTGGSVSTLTIQRTQQEDSAVYLCASSLSRQNTEAFFGQGTRLTVV.

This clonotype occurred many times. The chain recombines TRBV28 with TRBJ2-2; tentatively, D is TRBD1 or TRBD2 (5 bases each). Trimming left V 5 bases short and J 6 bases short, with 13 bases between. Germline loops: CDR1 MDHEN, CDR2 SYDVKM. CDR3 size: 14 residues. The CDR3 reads CASSLWGKSGELFF. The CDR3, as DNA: TGTGCCAGCAGTCTCTGGGGGAAGTCCGGGGAGCTGTTTTTT.

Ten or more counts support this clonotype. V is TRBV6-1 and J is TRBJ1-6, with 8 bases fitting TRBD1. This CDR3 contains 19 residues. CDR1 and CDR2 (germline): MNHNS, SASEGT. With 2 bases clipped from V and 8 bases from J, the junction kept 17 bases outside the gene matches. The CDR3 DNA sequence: TGTGCCAGCAGTGAATCCTTGTTACGTGGGTACAGGGGGGATTCACCCCTCCACTTT. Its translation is CASSESLLRGYRGDSPLHF.

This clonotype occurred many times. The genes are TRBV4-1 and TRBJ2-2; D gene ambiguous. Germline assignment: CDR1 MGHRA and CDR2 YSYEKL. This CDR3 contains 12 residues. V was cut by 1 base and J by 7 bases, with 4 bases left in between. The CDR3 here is CASSQGVGELFF. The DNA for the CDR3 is TGCGCCAGCAGCCAAGGGGTCGGGGAGCTGTTTTTT.

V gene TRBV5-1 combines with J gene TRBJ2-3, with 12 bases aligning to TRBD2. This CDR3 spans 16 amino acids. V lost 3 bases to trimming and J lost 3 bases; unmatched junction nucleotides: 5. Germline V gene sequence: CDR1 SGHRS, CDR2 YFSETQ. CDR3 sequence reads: CASSSRLAGATDTQYF. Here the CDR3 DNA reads TGCGCCAGCAGCTCCCGACTAGCGGGAGCGACAGATACGCAGTATTTT.

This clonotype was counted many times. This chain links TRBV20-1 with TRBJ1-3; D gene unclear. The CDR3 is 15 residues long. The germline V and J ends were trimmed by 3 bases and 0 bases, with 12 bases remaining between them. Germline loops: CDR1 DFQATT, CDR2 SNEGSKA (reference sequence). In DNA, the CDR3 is TGCAGTGCTAGCAGACTTGGCATCTCTGGAAACACCATATATTTT. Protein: CSASRLGISGNTIYF.